Each of the 15 T cell receptor beta chains below was sequenced from the same sample in a study. The sorted Tregs were CD4+CD25+CD127-/low cells. TCRdb ran MiXCR on the 5' RACE reads and lists one entry per CDR3 protein. Found here are roughly 30,000 distinct CDR3 sequences, 25% to 30% of them singletons; the top ten hold less than 2.5%. Material for sequencing was tumor-infiltrating Tregs sorted from the breast tumor. The origin of the receptors is a female donor with breast cancer.

In regard to this clonotype: This sequence may be a read error, since a much larger clone differs from it by one base. The chain has TRBV12-3 or TRBV12-4 and TRBJ1-1; D remains unclear. The CDR3 runs to 13 residues. CDR3 amino acids: CASRLGRDFEASF. The CDR3 DNA reads as TGTGCCAGCAGGCTAGGGAGGGATTTTGAAGCTTCCTTT.

To note about this clonotype: It is likely a read error, because the conserved phenylalanine at the end of the CDR3 is missing. The V and J genes are TRBV20-1 and TRBJ1-6; TRBD1 matches at 10 bases. The germline V gene encodes CDR1 DFQATT and CDR2 SNEGSKA (reference sequence). V trimming: 3 bases; J trimming: 5 bases; junction bases outside the gene matches: 10. This CDR3 has 17 residues. Here the CDR3 reads CSASPGQGPFDNSPLHL. The CDR3 coding sequence is TGCAGTGCTAGCCCGGGACAGGGGCCTTTTGATAATTCACCCCTCCACCTT.

The chain combines TRBV24-1 with TRBJ2-1; D gene unclear. Trimming cost V 4 bases and J 4 bases, with 4 bases left between them. Germline-derived CDR1 and CDR2 are KGHDR and SFDVKD. This CDR3 contains 12 residues. The CDR3 here is CATSEGYNEQFF. CDR3 DNA: TGTGCCACCAGTGAAGGATACAATGAGCAGTTCTTC.

This clonotype was counted many times. The chain couples TRBV25-1 to TRBJ2-7; 8 bases line up with TRBD1. The CDR3 extends over 19 amino acids. V lost 2 bases and J lost 0; bases outside the gene matches: 15. The V gene's germline CDR1 is MGHDK and CDR2 SYGVNS. CDR3 sequence: CASSESVRGRQESSYEQYF. The CDR3 DNA reads TGTGCCAGCAGTGAAAGTGTCAGGGGGCGTCAGGAGAGCTCCTACGAGCAGTACTTC.

In regard to this clonotype: Since no conserved phenylalanine or tryptophan closes the CDR3, a read error is the likely cause. The V call is TRBV5-5, the J call TRBJ2-3; D may be TRBD1 (5 bases). In germline, CDR1 is SGHKS, CDR2 YYEKEE (reference sequence). Trimming removed 1 base from V and 0 bases from J, with 12 bases in between. The CDR3 sequence is 16 residues long. For the CDR3, the DNA is TGTGCCAGCAGCTTGAGGATAGGGGCTAGCACAGATACGCAGTATCTT. It translates to CASSLRIGASTDTQYL.

This clonotype was seen ten or more times. The chain is built from TRBV12-3 or TRBV12-4 and TRBJ2-6; no clear D gene. Trimming pared 3 bases from V and 0 bases from J, leaving 6 bases between. The CDR3 is made up of 15 amino acids. This CDR3 reads CASSFSSSGANVLTF. The CDR3, as DNA: TGTGCCAGCAGTTTCTCAAGCTCTGGGGCCAACGTCCTGACTTTC.

This chain uses TRBV5-1 with TRBJ2-7, with TRBD2 identical over 8 bases. This CDR3 has 14 residues. CDR1 is SGHRS, CDR2 YFSETQ, per germline. After removal of 5 bases from V and 3 bases from J, the junction contained 7 bases not matched to a gene. The CDR3 DNA reads as TGCGCCAGCAGTCTCAACGGGGGGGGCTACGAGCAGTACTTC. It codes for CASSLNGGGYEQYF.

This clonotype came up a few times. The chain couples TRBV6-1 to TRBJ1-3; D gene ambiguous. The V gene's germline CDR1 is MNHNS and CDR2 SASEGT. Trimming took off 5 bases at V and 0 bases at J, with 5 bases between the two ends. The CDR3 sequence is 13 residues long. Here the CDR3 DNA reads TGTGCCAGCAGTCGGGACTCTGGAAACACCATATATTTT. It encodes CASSRDSGNTIYF.

Relative to its sample, this clonotype is medium-sized. The chain employs TRBV11-3 and TRBJ2-1; D possibly corresponds to TRBD1 (6 bases). This CDR3 has 10 amino acids. Germline V gives CDR1 SGHNT, CDR2 YENEEA. The DNA of the CDR3 is TGTGTGGGGGCCCTCGATGAGCAGTTCTTC. This sequence encodes CVGALDEQFF.

This clonotype was recorded at least ten times. The rearrangement joins TRBV20-1 to TRBJ1-2, with unresolved D. Germline-derived CDR1 and CDR2 are DFQATT and SNEGSKA (reference sequence). This CDR3 has 16 amino acids. V shed 1 base and J shed 2 bases, with 17 bases lying between them. In DNA form, the CDR3 reads TGCAGTGCTAGAGCTGGCTTCGGTACACAAAACTATGGCTACACCTTC. Its translation is CSARAGFGTQNYGYTF.

This clonotype counts as medium-sized. The chain carries TRBV20-1 and TRBJ2-1; no clear D gene. The CDR3 totals 11 residues. V shed 4 bases and J shed 9 bases, with 10 bases lying between them. Germline CDR1 reads DFQATT; CDR2 reads SNEGSKA (reference sequence). The CDR3 protein is CSAIIDFEQFF. DNA for the CDR3: TGCAGTGCTATTATAGACTTTGAGCAGTTCTTC.

The DNA for the CDR3 is TGTGCCAGCTCACCTACGGCAGCCGACTCTGGAAACACCATATATTTT. It yields the protein CASSPTAADSGNTIYF. The chain couples TRBV18 to TRBJ1-3; D ambiguous. Trimming left V 3 bases short and J 0 bases short, with 12 bases between. Germline CDR1 KGHSH, CDR2 LQKENI. This CDR3 spans 16 amino acids.

Many counts were recorded for this clonotype. This chain connects TRBV7-9 to TRBJ2-1; D call uncertain. The CDR3 has 13 amino acids. The germline V and J ends were trimmed by 1 base and 10 bases, with 11 bases remaining between them. Germline CDR1 and CDR2: SEHNR and FQNEAQ (reference sequence). CDR3 bases: TGTGCCAGCAGCTTAGAGCCTTGGGAAGAGCAGTTCTTC. This gives the protein CASSLEPWEEQFF.

To note about this clonotype: Since the CDR3 does not end with the conserved phenylalanine or tryptophan, this likely comes from a read error. The limits of the CDR3 on the DNA are not certain, so only TCRdb's listed CDR3 is given. This sequence joins TRBV6-5 and TRBJ1-1. The V gene's germline CDR1 is MNHEY and CDR2 SVGAGI. The CDR3 totals 9 residues, both ends included. CDR3 residues: CASSYSERP.

This clonotype was recorded many times. The chain carries TRBV7-3 and TRBJ2-2; D is undetermined. V lost 6 bases to trimming and J lost 6 bases, with 11 bases between them. The CDR3 has 13 amino acids. Per germline, CDR1 SGHTA and CDR2 FQGTGA. CDR3 in DNA: TGTGCCAGCAGTCGATCGAAATCCGGGGAGCTGTTTTTT. It encodes CASSRSKSGELFF.